The 15 T cell receptor beta chains below come from one sample, sequenced in a study of technical replicates of blood from a few donors. The protocol was immunoSEQ multiplex PCR, while the TCRdb copy is restricted to in-frame clones and leaves out a portion. The table includes 55,000 to 75,000 clones, roughly 91% detected once. What was sequenced was PBMCs. All receptors come from a human donor in good health. Some clones in this sample may be carry-over from other donors' samples.

The chain combines TRBV7-6 with TRBJ2-3, with D unclear. Per the germline V gene, CDR1 is SGHVS and CDR2 is FNYEAQ. This CDR3 has 13 amino acids. Trimming pared 5 bases from V and 6 bases from J, leaving 12 bases between. CDR3 coding DNA: TGTGCCAGCAGCCCCTGGCCCGGGGATACGCAGTATTTT. It yields the protein CASSPWPGDTQYF.

The chain links TRBV5-6 to TRBJ2-7; D possibly corresponds to TRBD1 (5 bases). Looked up from germline, CDR1 is SGHDT and CDR2 is YYEEEE. The CDR3 sequence is 14 residues long. Trimming took off 3 bases at V and 2 bases at J, with 12 bases between the two ends. The CDR3 DNA sequence: TGTGCCAGCAGCTCCCGACAGAGGACCTACGAGCAGTACTTC. This translates into CASSSRQRTYEQYF.

The chain is built from TRBV6-1 and TRBJ2-6, with a tentative D call TRBD1 (6 bases). Germline V gene lookup returns CDR1 MNHNS and CDR2 SASEGT. V was trimmed by 4 bases and J by 4 bases, leaving 20 bases between them. The CDR3 has 18 amino acids. This CDR3 is CASSGDRPSSSGANVLTF. CDR3 bases: TGTGCCAGCAGTGGCGACAGGCCCAGCTCCTCAGGGGCCAACGTCCTGACTTTC.

This clone was counted a single time. The chain links TRBV10-3 to TRBJ1-2, with 10 bases identical to TRBD1. Germline lookup yields CDR1 ENHRY and CDR2 SYGVKD. The CDR3 consists of 15 residues. V dropped 6 bases and J dropped 0; count of bases not matched to a gene: 4. The CDR3 nucleotides are TGTGCCATCAGAGGGGACAGGGGACCTAACTATGGCTACACCTTC. This translates into CAIRGDRGPNYGYTF.

V gene TRBV4-1 combines with J gene TRBJ2-7, with 9 bases aligning to TRBD1. This CDR3 is built from 17 residues. V lost 4 bases and J lost 3; bases outside the gene matches: 13. CDR1 and CDR2 from the germline V gene are MGHRA and YSYEKL. Written as DNA, the CDR3 is TGCGCCAGCAGCCTTGTACACCGGGACAGGGAAGACTACGAGCAGTACTTC. Translated, it gives CASSLVHRDREDYEQYF.

This clone came up once. V is TRBV5-6 and J is TRBJ1-5, with 9 positions matching TRBD1. Unmatched junction bases numbered 9, after V lost 3 bases and J lost 11 bases. Germline loops: CDR1 SGHDT, CDR2 YYEEEE. This CDR3 contains 14 residues. CDR3 protein: CASSSRDRAVTQHF. Here the CDR3 DNA reads TGTGCCAGCAGCTCCCGGGACAGGGCGGTTACCCAGCATTTT.

The rearrangement joins TRBV6-1 to TRBJ2-2, with TRBD2 identical over 11 bases. CDR3 length: 16 residues. CDR1 MNHNS and CDR2 SASEGT come from the germline V gene. Trimming at V came to 4 bases and at J to 4 bases, leaving 5 bases not matched to a gene. CDR3 sequence: CASSVLAGAFTGELFF. The CDR3 bases are TGTGCCAGCAGTGTACTAGCGGGGGCGTTCACCGGGGAGCTGTTTTTT.

The chain couples TRBV2 to TRBJ1-5; D gene unclear. Trimming left V 10 bases short and J 6 bases short, with 16 bases between. Germline CDR1 is SNHLY and CDR2 is FYNNEI. The CDR3 sequence is 13 residues long. The CDR3 loop is CATSLSGSQPQHF. CDR3 coding DNA: TGTGCCACCAGCCTCTCCGGGTCTCAGCCCCAGCATTTT.

The J gene is TRBJ2-1, the V gene TRBV5-1; 11 nucleotides align to TRBD2. J lost 6 bases, V lost 1 base, and 6 bases had no gene match. Per germline, CDR1 SGHRS and CDR2 YFSETQ. The length of the CDR3 is 16 residues. The CDR3, as DNA: TGCGCCAGCAGCTTGACGGGACTAGCGGTCTCCAATGAGCAGTTCTTC. Protein product: CASSLTGLAVSNEQFF.

This chain uses TRBV4-3 with TRBJ2-5; TRBD1 is a possible D gene (5 bases). The CDR3 has 15 amino acids. The germline CDR1 and CDR2 sequences are LGHNA and YSLEER. Trimming removed 1 base from V and 4 bases from J, with 13 bases in between. The CDR3 reads CASSQVFQGGETQYF. The CDR3, as DNA: TGCGCCAGCAGCCAAGTGTTTCAGGGCGGAGAGACCCAGTACTTC.

The chain joins TRBV19 to TRBJ1-5; 10 bases fit TRBD1. This CDR3 spans 13 amino acids. V was pared by 4 bases and J by 8 bases, with 2 bases of the junction left unmatched. The germline V gene has CDR1 LNHDA and CDR2 SQIVND (reference sequence). The CDR3 DNA reads TGTGCCAGTAGTAGACAGGGGGCTGAGCCCCAGCATTTT. Protein product: CASSRQGAEPQHF. Supplemented by reference TRBV19 and TRBJ1-5, the full variable domain reads DGGITQSPKYLFRKEGQNVTLSCEQNLNHDAMYWYRQDPGQGLRLIYYSQIVNDFQKGDIAEGYSVSREKKESFPLTVTSAQKNPTAFYLCASSRQGAEPQHFGDGTRLSIL.

The V and J genes are TRBV6-5 and TRBJ2-7; 8 bases line up with TRBD1. The CDR3 is 14 amino acids. The V gene end was trimmed by 7 bases and the J gene end by 0 bases; junction bases not matched to a gene: 5. Germline V gene sequence: CDR1 MNHEY, CDR2 SVGAGI. The CDR3 is CASNTGGGSYEQYF. The CDR3 DNA sequence: TGTGCCAGCAACACAGGGGGAGGCTCCTACGAGCAGTACTTC.

This clone was observed a handful of times. The chain employs TRBV2 and TRBJ2-7; D is possibly TRBD1 (5 bases). V lost 7 bases and J 3 bases, leaving 19 bases between the germline ends. From germline, CDR1 is SNHLY and CDR2 FYNNEI. This CDR3 region has 15 residues. This CDR3 reads CASNPPWGQHYEQYF. As DNA, the CDR3 is TGTGCCAGCAACCCACCTTGGGGCCAACACTACGAGCAGTACTTC.

The chain uses TRBV7-9 and TRBJ1-5; D gene uncertain. Germline assignment: CDR1 SEHNR and CDR2 FQNEAQ (reference sequence). The CDR3 runs 12 residues. The ends were cut back, 5 bases at V and 7 bases at J, with 9 bases in the middle. The CDR3 loop is CASSRGEQPQHF. CDR3 in DNA: TGTGCCAGCAGCCGCGGGGAGCAGCCCCAGCATTTT.

The rearrangement links TRBV29-1 to TRBJ2-3; tentative D call: TRBD1 (5 bases). CDR1 and CDR2 from the germline V gene are SQVTM and ANQGSEA. V was pared by 7 bases and J by 2 bases, with 16 bases between. This CDR3 region has 14 residues. The CDR3 DNA reads as TGCAGCGCAAGTGGGTTCAGGGTCACAGATACGCAGTATTTT. Its translation is CSASGFRVTDTQYF.